These 19 T cell receptor beta chains share one sample of origin, sequenced in a study of blood T cell repertoires in COVID-19. Clones were sequenced by immunoSEQ multiplex PCR, and TCRdb holds only the in-frame ones, with some missing. This table has about 33,000 clones, 75% to 90% appearing once. Sequenced input: peripheral blood. Receptors originate from a human donor in a cohort sampled during active COVID-19.

This rearrangement joins TRBV19 to TRBJ2-2, with D possibly TRBD2 on 6 matching bases. Germline values: CDR1 LNHDA, CDR2 SQIVND (reference sequence). The CDR3 covers 13 residues. The CDR3 DNA sequence: TGTGCTTCGGGACTGTTGGGCACCGGGGAGCTGTTTTTT. This encodes CASGLLGTGELFF.

This clone was observed once. This chain connects TRBV5-4 to TRBJ2-2; D gene ambiguous. Deletions cut 2 bases from V and 0 bases from J, with 5 bases between. The CDR3 has 14 residues. The germline V gene has CDR1 SGHNT and CDR2 YYREEE (reference sequence). DNA for the CDR3: TGTGCCAGCAGCTTCAGGTCGAACACCGGGGAGCTGTTTTTT. Translating it yields CASSFRSNTGELFF. Together with reference TRBV5-4 and TRBJ2-2, the CDR3 gives the full variable domain: ETGVTQSPTHLIKTRGQQVTLRCSSQSGHNTVSWYQQALGQGPQFIFQYYREEENGRGNFPPRFSGLQFPNYSSELNVNALELDDSALYLCASSFRSNTGELFFGEGSRLTVL.

The V call is TRBV10-3, the J call TRBJ1-1; 8 bases fit TRBD1. J was trimmed by 4 bases and V by 3 bases; bases with no gene match: 7. Germline values: CDR1 ENHRY, CDR2 SYGVKD. The CDR3 length is 15 residues. DNA for the CDR3: TGTGCCATCAGTGAACCCGGGACAGGCAGCACTGAAGCTTTCTTT. Encoded protein: CAISEPGTGSTEAFF.

In this sample, this clone turned up once. The chain carries TRBV19 and TRBJ1-5; TRBD1 agrees at 7 bases. CDR3 length: 15 residues. Germline V CDR1 and CDR2: LNHDA, SQIVND (reference sequence). Trimming cost V 4 bases and J 6 bases; bases outside gene matches: 9. The CDR3 protein is CASSKQGQVGQPQHF. DNA of the CDR3: TGTGCCAGTAGTAAACAGGGGCAAGTCGGTCAGCCCCAGCATTTT.

The chain carries TRBV2 and TRBJ2-2; 7 bases agree with TRBD2. This CDR3 has 15 amino acids. The V segment lost 7 bases and the J segment 4 bases; nucleotides outside the gene matches: 9. Germline V lookup: CDR1 SNHLY, CDR2 FYNNEI. The CDR3 sequence: CASIGGDEGTGELFF. CDR3 nucleotide sequence: TGTGCCAGCATTGGGGGGGATGAGGGCACCGGGGAGCTGTTTTTT.

A remark on this clone: The sample holds other DNA sequences that translate to the same CDR3. The CDR3 nucleotides are TGTGCCAGCAGCCCGACAGGGAACACCGGGGAGCTGTTTTTT. Translation gives CASSPTGNTGELFF. This chain joins TRBV7-3 and TRBJ2-2; D perhaps matches TRBD1 (6 bases). V lost 5 bases and J lost 1, with 8 bases in between. The CDR3 has 14 amino acids. Germline loops: CDR1 SGHTA, CDR2 FQGTGA.

The V gene is TRBV28, the J gene TRBJ2-7, with 9 bases identical to TRBD1. Trimming cost V 6 bases and J 6 bases; bases outside gene matches: 9. Germline loops: CDR1 MDHEN, CDR2 SYDVKM. The CDR3 spans 14 residues. The CDR3 reads CASSGGDRATEQYF. DNA for the CDR3: TGTGCCAGCAGCGGAGGGGACAGGGCAACCGAGCAGTACTTC.

This chain links TRBV20-1 with TRBJ1-2; unclear D gene. CDR1 DFQATT and CDR2 SNEGSKA come from the germline V gene (reference sequence). The CDR3 is made up of 11 amino acids. The CDR3 sequence: CSVTDNYGYTF. The CDR3 nucleotides are TGCAGCGTTACAGATAACTATGGCTACACCTTC.

J is TRBJ2-1 and V is TRBV7-6, with TRBD2 matching 12 bases. Germline CDR1 and CDR2: SGHVS and FNYEAQ. V gave up 5 bases and J gave up 5 bases; unmatched junction bases: 4. This CDR3 contains 15 residues. The CDR3 sequence is CASSRTSGEHNEQFF. The CDR3 DNA follows: TGTGCCAGCAGCCGGACTAGCGGGGAACACAATGAGCAGTTCTTC.

This clone was seen once. This rearrangement joins TRBV3-1 (or the pseudogene TRBV3-2) to TRBJ2-3; the D gene is possibly TRBD1 (6 bases). Germline V CDR1 and CDR2: LGHDT, YNNKEL (reference sequence). This CDR3 contains 15 residues. Trimming removed 1 base at V and 4 bases at J, with 12 bases between. CDR3 DNA sequence: TGTGCCAGCAGCCAAGTCCAACAGGGACCAGATACGCAGTATTTT. Amino acid sequence: CASSQVQQGPDTQYF.

This chain links TRBV27 with TRBJ2-3, with D maybe TRBD2 (5 bases). Trimming removed 7 bases at V and 4 bases at J, with 18 bases between. This CDR3 region has 15 residues. Germline V gene sequence: CDR1 MNHEY, CDR2 SMNVEV (reference sequence). The CDR3 protein is CASTPGAGAADTQYF. The DNA for the CDR3 is TGTGCCAGCACCCCCGGCGCGGGTGCCGCAGATACGCAGTATTTT.

V and J are TRBV2 and TRBJ2-5; 7 nucleotides agree with TRBD1. The germline V gene has CDR1 SNHLY and CDR2 FYNNEI. V trimming: 9 bases; J trimming: 3 bases; junction bases outside the gene matches: 7. The CDR3 consists of 13 residues. The CDR3 loop reads CASADRREETQYF. CDR3 sequence (DNA): TGTGCCAGTGCGGACAGGAGAGAAGAGACCCAGTACTTC.

This clone turned up a few times. This chain connects TRBV12-3 or TRBV12-4 to TRBJ1-1, with a tentative D call TRBD1 (6 bases). This CDR3 spans 12 amino acids. Trimming took off 3 bases at V and 7 bases at J, with 9 bases between the two ends. CDR3 amino acids: CASSFGQFEAFF. CDR3 bases: TGTGCCAGCAGTTTCGGACAGTTTGAAGCTTTCTTT.

The count of this clone is one. The V and J genes are TRBV5-1 and TRBJ2-1; 9 bases match TRBD2. This CDR3 has 17 amino acids. V lost 4 bases, J lost 0 bases, and 8 bases stayed unmatched. The germline CDR1 and CDR2 sequences are SGHRS and YFSETQ. The CDR3 loop is CASSPWGAGGSYNEQFF. The DNA for the CDR3 is TGCGCCAGCAGCCCCTGGGGAGCGGGGGGCTCCTACAATGAGCAGTTCTTC. The variable domain in full, with the rest retrieved from reference TRBV5-1 and TRBJ2-1, is KAGVTQTPRYLIKTRGQQVTLSCSPISGHRSVSWYQQTPGQGLQFLFEYFSETQRNKGNFPGRFSGRQFSNSRSEMNVSTLELGDSALYLCASSPWGAGGSYNEQFFGPGTRLTVL.

V is TRBV19 and J is TRBJ2-7; 10 bases match TRBD1. Germline CDR1 LNHDA, CDR2 SQIVND (reference sequence). V gave up 7 bases and J gave up 5 bases; unmatched junction bases: 17. This CDR3 has 17 residues. The CDR3, as DNA: TGTGCCAGTACCAACCGGTGGAGGGACAGGGGTAGTCACGAGCAGTACTTC. Protein product: CASTNRWRDRGSHEQYF. Using reference TRBV19 and TRBJ2-7 for the parts outside the CDR3, the full variable domain is DGGITQSPKYLFRKEGQNVTLSCEQNLNHDAMYWYRQDPGQGLRLIYYSQIVNDFQKGDIAEGYSVSREKKESFPLTVTSAQKNPTAFYLCASTNRWRDRGSHEQYFGPGTRLTVT.

This rearrangement joins TRBV7-8 to TRBJ2-7, with a weak D call TRBD1 (5 bases). This CDR3 spans 17 amino acids. The V end lost 3 bases, the J end lost 2 bases, and 20 bases lay between the germline ends. Germline V gene sequence: CDR1 SGHVS, CDR2 FQNEAQ. The CDR3 DNA reads as TGTGCCAGCAGCTTCACCAAGACAGCTCTTACTACCTACGAGCAGTACTTC. Its translation is CASSFTKTALTTYEQYF.

This rearrangement joins TRBV6-5 to TRBJ2-7, with 9 bases lining up with TRBD1. Losses at the gene ends were 4 bases for V and 3 bases for J; bases not matched to a gene: 4. Germline V gives CDR1 MNHEY, CDR2 SVGAGI. CDR3 length equals 14 residues. The CDR3 reads CASSWDRVYYEQYF. DNA for the CDR3: TGTGCCAGCAGTTGGGACAGGGTATACTACGAGCAGTACTTC.

The chain joins TRBV6-5 to TRBJ2-1, with TRBD1 matching 11 bases. Germline V gives CDR1 MNHEY, CDR2 SVGAGI. With 5 bases clipped from V and 9 bases from J, the junction kept 6 bases outside the gene matches. This CDR3 spans 14 amino acids. The CDR3 protein is CASSLDRGLGEQFF. For the CDR3, the DNA is TGTGCCAGCAGTCTGGACAGGGGGCTTGGTGAGCAGTTCTTC.

The chain joins TRBV28 to TRBJ1-1, with 7 bases that match TRBD1. The germline V gene has CDR1 MDHEN and CDR2 SYDVKM. V dropped 4 bases and J dropped 8; count of bases not matched to a gene: 10. This CDR3 contains 14 residues. CDR3 DNA: TGTGCCAGCAGTTCCGGGACAGTGGGTGTGGAAGCTTTCTTT. This gives the protein CASSSGTVGVEAFF. Using reference TRBV28 and TRBJ1-1 for the parts outside the CDR3, the full variable domain is DVKVTQSSRYLVKRTGEKVFLECVQDMDHENMFWYRQDPGLGLRLIYFSYDVKMKEKGDIPEGYSVSREKKERFSLILESASTNQTSMYLCASSSGTVGVEAFFGQGTRLTVV.